This T cell receptor beta chain appears in the sequencing data of a study of graft-versus-host responses after intestinal transplantation. Study outcomes and limitations: Among recipient marrow samples, GvH clones were found; some appeared first in ileum or blood.

Profiling relied on immunoSEQ multiplex PCR, and the TCRdb table lists in-frame clones only, not all of them. The sample shows around 90,000 clones, around 90% of them seen only once. There are 15 residues in the CDR3. CDR1 LNHDA and CDR2 SQIVND come from the germline V gene (reference sequence). V was trimmed by 4 bases and J by 7 bases, leaving 17 bases between them. Turning to this clone: The target antigen is unknown.

The receptor's source is a human donor who received an intestinal transplant. The chain employs TRBV19 and TRBJ1-5, with D hard to call. This material consisted of unstimulated CD4+ T cells sorted from spleen or lymph node cells, taken before intestinal transplant. CDR3 bases: TGTGCCAGTAGTAGCACAGCCACGGCGGGGCAGCCCCAGCATTTT. This translates into CASSSTATAGQPQHF.